Below, one TCR beta chain is given with its context. No antigen is known for it. Trimming shortened V by 1 base and J by 3 bases, and 12 bases separated the two germline ends. CDR3 length: 15 residues. Germline V CDR1 and CDR2: MGHDK, SYGVNS. The table came from immunoSEQ multiplex PCR; TCRdb's copy has only in-frame clones and leaves some out. Counted here are under 1,100,000 clones, approximately 80% occurring once; the ten biggest clones make up roughly 0.62%. This entry comes from a study of shared clonotypes between healthy human individuals. General study points: Blood alone was sampled, and tissue repertoires likely differ. A limitation of the genetic and exposure-history diversity represented arose from few donors.

This receptor was taken from a man aged 18 to 30 in good health. Some clones in this sample may be carry-over from other donors' samples. Sequenced input: memory CD4+ T cells from PBMCs. Subset specified: CD45RA-negative fraction. The chain recombines TRBV25-1 with TRBJ1-1; perhaps TRBD1 as D (5 bases). This CDR3 reads CASSESGVGDTEAFF. The DNA for the CDR3 is TGTGCCAGCAGTGAATCGGGGGTCGGAGACACTGAAGCTTTCTTT.